The clone carrying this T cell receptor (beta chain) was observed a handful of times. The antigen is unknown. The CDR3 contains 15 residues. After removal of 3 bases from V and 5 bases from J, the junction contained 7 bases not matched to a gene. Germline CDR1 reads LGHNA; CDR2 reads YNFKEQ. The sample originates from a study of CD8 T cells in ankylosing spondylitis. In making TCR beta libraries, quantitative 5'-RACE with molecular barcodes was used. TCRdb itself ran the 5' RACE reads through MiXCR, one entry per CDR3 protein. The profile shows about 800,000 distinct CDR3 sequences, around 11% of them singletons. Study-level findings and limits: Significantly higher representation of disease-linked clones was reported for matched ankylosing spondylitis synovial fluid. Within peripheral blood, clones linked to disease were CD8+ and relatively rare. In ankylosing spondylitis blood, a motif of seven or eight highly homologous TCR beta variants appeared characteristic.

The chain recombines TRBV4-2 with TRBJ2-5, with 9 nucleotides matching TRBD1. The sequenced material came from blood, either unsorted or a sorted T cell fraction (not recorded which). The receptor was derived from a male donor with ankylosing spondylitis. CDR3 region: CASSHPTGGTETQYF. DNA for the CDR3: TGTGCCAGCAGCCACCCGACAGGGGGTACGGAGACCCAGTACTTC.